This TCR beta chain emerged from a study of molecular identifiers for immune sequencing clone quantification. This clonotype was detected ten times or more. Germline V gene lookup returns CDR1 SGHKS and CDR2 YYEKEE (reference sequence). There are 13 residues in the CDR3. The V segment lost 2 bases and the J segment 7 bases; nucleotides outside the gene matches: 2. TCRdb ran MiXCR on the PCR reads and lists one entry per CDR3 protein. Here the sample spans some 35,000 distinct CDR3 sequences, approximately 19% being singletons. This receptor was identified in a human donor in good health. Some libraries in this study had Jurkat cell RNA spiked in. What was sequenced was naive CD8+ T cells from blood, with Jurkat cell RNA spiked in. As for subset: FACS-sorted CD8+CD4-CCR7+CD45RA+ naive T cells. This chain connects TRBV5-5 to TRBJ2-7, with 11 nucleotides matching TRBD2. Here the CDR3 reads CASSFGTSGEQYF. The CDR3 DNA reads TGTGCCAGCAGCTTCGGGACTAGCGGAGAGCAGTACTTC.